Below are 4 T cell receptor beta chains sequenced from a single sample in a study of T cells after yellow fever vaccination (dated by TCRdb to between 2018 and 2021). The treatment or condition tag for this specimen amounts to: live attenuated yellow fever vaccine strain. The method behind the library was 5' RACE. Sequencing used an Illumina HiSeq 2500. Using fastp at Q25 and MiXCR, TCRdb reprocessed the public reads and kept productive beta chains. Under each unique CDR3 protein, matching rows form one entry showing the most common genes and DNA. The sample table contains about 550,000 distinct CDR3 sequences; only one count was recorded for 15% to 20% of them. The ten top clones hold roughly an eighth of the sample. The sample in question was PBMCs, obtained 15 days after the yellow fever booster vaccination. These receptors all stem from a young man who received the YFV17D yellow fever vaccine.

This chain joins TRBV20-1 and TRBJ2-7, with 7 bases fitting TRBD1. After removal of 3 bases from V and 6 bases from J, the junction contained 14 bases not matched to a gene. The CDR3 runs 15 residues. Germline lookup yields CDR1 DFQATT and CDR2 SNEGSKA (reference sequence). Here the CDR3 DNA reads TGCAGTGCTAGTTACCCGACAGGGTCCCGGTTCGAGCAGTACTTC. Translating gives CSASYPTGSRFEQYF.

Note on this clonotype: This may stem from a read error, because a much larger clone lies one nucleotide away. This chain joins TRBV6-2 or TRBV6-3 and TRBJ2-3; 9 bases match TRBD1. This CDR3 has 15 residues. The V gene end was trimmed by 7 bases and the J gene end by 2 bases; junction bases not matched to a gene: 7. Germline V gene sequence: CDR1 MNHEY, CDR2 SVGEGT. The CDR3 region has the DNA TGTGCCAGCATCCAACAGGGGGCATCCACAGATACGCAGTATTTT. Its protein product is CASIQQGASTDTQYF.

This clonotype was observed a few times. The V call is TRBV7-2, the J call TRBJ2-7; 7 bases fit TRBD1. Germline V CDR1 and CDR2: SGHTA, FQGNSA. The CDR3 loop spans 15 amino acids. With 6 bases clipped from V and 0 bases from J, the junction kept 8 bases outside the gene matches. The CDR3 loop reads CASSSSRGSSYEQYF. CDR3 in DNA: TGTGCCAGCAGTTCAAGCAGGGGGAGCTCCTACGAGCAGTACTTC.

In its sample, this clonotype was seen a few times. The chain is built from TRBV7-8 and TRBJ2-5, with D possibly TRBD2 on 5 matching bases. The CDR3 totals 13 residues. CDR1 and CDR2 (germline): SGHVS, FQNEAQ. The ends were cut back, 5 bases at V and 9 bases at J, with 16 bases in the middle. The CDR3 sequence is CASSPSDSSAQYF. CDR3 sequence (DNA): TGTGCCAGCAGCCCCTCGGACTCCTCGGCCCAGTACTTC. Drawing the rest from reference TRBV7-8 and TRBJ2-5, the complete variable domain is GAGVSQSPRYKVAKRGQDVALRCDPISGHVSLFWYQQALGQGPEFLTYFQNEAQLDKSGLPSDRFFAERPEGSVSTLKIQRTQQEDSAVYLCASSPSDSSAQYFGPGTRLLVL.